This TCR beta chain was obtained from a study of CD8 T cells in ankylosing spondylitis. Study outcomes and limitations: Disease-linked clones reportedly showed significant enrichment in matched ankylosing spondylitis synovial fluid. Characteristic of ankylosing spondylitis blood, it appeared, was a TCR beta motif comprising several highly homologous variants.

The germline V and J ends were trimmed by 0 bases and 3 bases, with 9 bases remaining between them. Germline CDR1 is ENHRY and CDR2 is SYGVKD. The CDR3 consists of 15 residues. In this sample, this clonotype turned up many times. Its antigen is undetermined. Making use of molecular barcodes, quantitative 5'-RACE generated TCR beta libraries. TCRdb fed the 5' RACE reads into MiXCR, producing one record per CDR3 protein. The sample has 50,000 to 65,000 distinct CDR3 sequences, about 7% seen once; the top ten hold about 8.5%. This TCR derives from a female donor with ankylosing spondylitis or in good health (not recorded which). The material sequenced was blood, either unsorted or a sorted T cell fraction (not recorded which). The chain carries TRBV10-3 and TRBJ1-3; D is unclear. This CDR3 is CAISESIGIGNTIYF. The CDR3 DNA follows: TGTGCCATCAGTGAGTCGATAGGTATTGGAAACACCATATATTTT.